This T cell receptor (beta chain) was identified during a study of CD8+ T cells in alopecia areata. The germline V gene encodes CDR1 SNHLY and CDR2 FYNNEI. Trimming removed 7 bases from V and 1 base from J, with 10 bases in between. CDR3 size: 13 residues. Lesional scalp punch biopsies and peripheral blood came from alopecia areata patients. Following RNA extraction, reverse transcription yielded cDNA that acted as the sequencing template. Sequencing used immunoSEQ multiplex PCR; TCRdb keeps in-frame clones, though not all of them. This sample carries about 91,000 clones, around 44% of them seen once, and the ten largest clones take approximately 0.79%.

The chain combines TRBV2 with TRBJ2-5; D is unresolved. This TCR came from a human donor with alopecia areata. The sample comprised CD4+ T cells sorted from blood. The CDR3 here is CASTFLVQETQYF. The CDR3 DNA reads TGTGCCAGCACTTTCCTAGTCCAAGAGACCCAGTACTTC.